The 4 T cell receptor beta chains reported below all come from one sample, sequenced in a study of blood T cells in healthy people across ages. Together with a sample-barcoded 5' primer, a J-beta primer mix was included in a second PCR lasting about 7 to 11 cycles. TCRdb used MiXCR to reprocess the 5' RACE reads, holding one entry per CDR3 protein. Of 1 million or so distinct CDR3 sequences in the sample, 20% to 25% were seen once. These data are also associated with another study on T cells of mothers and their children.

Specimen: blood. All receptors derive from a girl under 10 years old in good health.

This clonotype has more than one count but fewer than ten. V gene TRBV28 combines with J gene TRBJ2-1; D might be TRBD2 (6 bases). Germline CDR1 reads MDHEN; CDR2 reads SYDVKM. This CDR3 is 18 amino acids long. Trimming took off 3 bases at V and 1 base at J, with 19 bases between the two ends. The CDR3 protein is CASSFVTVTGVSYNEQFF. The CDR3 DNA reads as TGTGCCAGCAGTTTTGTTACTGTGACGGGGGTTTCCTACAATGAGCAGTTCTTC.

The chain's CDR3 is CASSSRAAPYGYTF. The CDR3, as DNA: TGTGCCAGCAGTTCCCGGGCCGCTCCCTATGGCTACACCTTC. V gene TRBV25-1 combines with J gene TRBJ1-2; D call uncertain. CDR3 length: 14 amino acids. Trimming pared 5 bases from V and 4 bases from J, leaving 14 bases between. Germline V CDR1 and CDR2: MGHDK, SYGVNS.

This clonotype showed up just a few times. This sequence joins TRBV12-5 and TRBJ1-2; D is perhaps TRBD1 (6 bases). The V gene lost 1 base and the J gene lost 5 bases, with 14 bases spanning the gap. The CDR3 has 15 residues. Germline V gene sequence: CDR1 LGHNT, CDR2 FRNRAP. The CDR3 region is CASGLGTAEMYGYTF. The CDR3 DNA reads as TGTGCTAGTGGTTTGGGGACAGCCGAGATGTATGGCTACACCTTC.

The rearrangement links TRBV5-1 to TRBJ2-2, with no clear D. Germline values: CDR1 SGHRS, CDR2 YFSETQ. CDR3 length: 16 amino acids. The V end was cut by 2 bases, the J end by 0 bases, with 11 bases between. In DNA form, the CDR3 reads TGCGCCAGCAGCTTCCCAGGTTCTGCGAACACCGGGGAGCTGTTTTTT. As protein: CASSFPGSANTGELFF.